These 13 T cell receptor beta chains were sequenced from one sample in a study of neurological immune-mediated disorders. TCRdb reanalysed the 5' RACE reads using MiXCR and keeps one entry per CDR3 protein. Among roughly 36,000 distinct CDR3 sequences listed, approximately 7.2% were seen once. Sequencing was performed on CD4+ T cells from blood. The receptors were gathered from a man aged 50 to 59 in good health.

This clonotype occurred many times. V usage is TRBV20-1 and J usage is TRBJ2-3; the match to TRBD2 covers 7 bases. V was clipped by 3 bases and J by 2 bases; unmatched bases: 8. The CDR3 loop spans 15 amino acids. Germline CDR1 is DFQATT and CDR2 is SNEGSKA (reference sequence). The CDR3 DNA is TGCAGTGCTAGTCGGGACTACGCTTACACAGATACGCAGTATTTT. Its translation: CSASRDYAYTDTQYF.

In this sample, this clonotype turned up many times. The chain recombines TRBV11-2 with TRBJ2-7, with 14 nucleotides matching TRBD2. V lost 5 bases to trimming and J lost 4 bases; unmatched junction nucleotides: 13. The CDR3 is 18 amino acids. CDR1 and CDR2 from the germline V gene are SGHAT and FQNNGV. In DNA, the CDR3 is TGTGCCAGCAGCCGAGGGACTAGCGGGAGACGGGTAGGTTACGAGCAGTACTTC. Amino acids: CASSRGTSGRRVGYEQYF.

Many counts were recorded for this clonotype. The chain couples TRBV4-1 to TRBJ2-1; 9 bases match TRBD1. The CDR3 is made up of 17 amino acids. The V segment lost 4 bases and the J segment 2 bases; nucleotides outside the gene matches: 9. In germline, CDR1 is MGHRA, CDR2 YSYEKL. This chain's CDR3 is CASSLNLQGATYNEQFF. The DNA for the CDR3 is TGCGCCAGCAGCCTCAACCTACAGGGGGCCACCTACAATGAGCAGTTCTTC.

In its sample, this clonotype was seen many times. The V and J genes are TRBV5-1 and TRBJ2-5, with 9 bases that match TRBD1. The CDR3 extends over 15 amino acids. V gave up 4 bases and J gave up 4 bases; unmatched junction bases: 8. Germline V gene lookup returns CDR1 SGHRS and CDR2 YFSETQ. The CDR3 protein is CASSPDRGGAETQYF. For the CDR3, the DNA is TGCGCCAGCAGCCCGGACAGGGGTGGAGCAGAGACCCAGTACTTC.

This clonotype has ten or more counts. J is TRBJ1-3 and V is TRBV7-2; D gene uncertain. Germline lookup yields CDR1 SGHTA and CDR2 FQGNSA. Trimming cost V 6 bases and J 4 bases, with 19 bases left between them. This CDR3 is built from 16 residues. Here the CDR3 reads CASSPRRPGTGNTIYF. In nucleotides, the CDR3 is TGTGCCAGCAGTCCTCGACGGCCCGGCACGGGAAACACCATATATTTT.

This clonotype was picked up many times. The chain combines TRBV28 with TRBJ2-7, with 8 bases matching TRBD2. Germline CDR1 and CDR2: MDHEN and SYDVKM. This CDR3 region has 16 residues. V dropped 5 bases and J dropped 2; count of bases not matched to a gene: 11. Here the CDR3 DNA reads TGTGCCAGCAGTGAGTTTGGGCGGGGGGTTCCCTACGAGCAGTACTTC. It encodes CASSEFGRGVPYEQYF.

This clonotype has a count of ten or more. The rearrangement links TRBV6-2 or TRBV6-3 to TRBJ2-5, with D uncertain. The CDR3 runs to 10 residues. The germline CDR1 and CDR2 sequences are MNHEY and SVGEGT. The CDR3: CVKGQETQYF. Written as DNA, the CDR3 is TGTGTCAAGGGCCAAGAGACCCAGTACTTC.

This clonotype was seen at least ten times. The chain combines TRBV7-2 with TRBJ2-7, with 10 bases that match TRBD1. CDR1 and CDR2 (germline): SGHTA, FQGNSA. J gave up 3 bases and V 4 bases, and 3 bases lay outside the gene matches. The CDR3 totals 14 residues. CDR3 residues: CASSSTGGGYEQYF. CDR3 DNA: TGTGCCAGCAGCTCGACAGGGGGCGGCTACGAGCAGTACTTC. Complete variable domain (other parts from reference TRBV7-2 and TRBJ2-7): GAGVSQSPSNKVTEKGKDVELRCDPISGHTALYWYRQSLGQGLEFLIYFQGNSAPDKSGLPSDRFSAERTGGSVSTLTIQRTQQEDSAVYLCASSSTGGGYEQYFGPGTRLTVT.

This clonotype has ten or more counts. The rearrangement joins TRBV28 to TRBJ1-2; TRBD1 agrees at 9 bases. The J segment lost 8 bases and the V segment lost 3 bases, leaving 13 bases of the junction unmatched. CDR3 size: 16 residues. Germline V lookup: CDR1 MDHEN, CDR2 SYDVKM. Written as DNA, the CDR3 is TGTGCCAGCAGTTTTCCGGGACAGGGCTTGTCGGACGGCTACACCTTC. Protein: CASSFPGQGLSDGYTF.

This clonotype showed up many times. The DNA of the CDR3 is TGTGCCACCACCCCAGCGGACACTGAAGCTTTCTTT. Amino acid sequence: CATTPADTEAFF. The chain is built from TRBV15 and TRBJ1-1; D ambiguous. Trimming took 7 bases from V and 3 from J, leaving 9 bases between them. Germline V gives CDR1 LNHNV, CDR2 YYDKDF (reference sequence). The CDR3 is 12 amino acids.

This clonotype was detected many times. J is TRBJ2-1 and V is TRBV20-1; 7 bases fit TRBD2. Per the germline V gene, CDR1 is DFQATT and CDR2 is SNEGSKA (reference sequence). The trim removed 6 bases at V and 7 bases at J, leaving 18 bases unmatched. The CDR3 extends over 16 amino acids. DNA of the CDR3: TGCAGTGCCCTCCCGGGCGGGAGAAGGGTCGGGAATGAGCAGTTCTTC. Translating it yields CSALPGGRRVGNEQFF.

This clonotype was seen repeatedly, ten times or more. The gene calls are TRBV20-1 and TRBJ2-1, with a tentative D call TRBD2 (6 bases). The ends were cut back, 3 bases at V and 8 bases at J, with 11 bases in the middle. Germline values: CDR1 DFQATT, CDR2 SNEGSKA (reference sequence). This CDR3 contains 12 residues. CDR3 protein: CSARVEGHEQFF. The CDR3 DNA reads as TGCAGTGCTAGGGTGGAGGGGCATGAGCAGTTCTTC.

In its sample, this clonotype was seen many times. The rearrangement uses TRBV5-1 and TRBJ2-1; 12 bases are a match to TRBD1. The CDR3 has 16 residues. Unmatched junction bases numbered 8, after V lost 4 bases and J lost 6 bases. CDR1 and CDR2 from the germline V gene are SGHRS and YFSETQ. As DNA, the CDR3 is TGCGCCAGCAGCCCCGGGGACAGGGGGCTTCGCAATGAGCAGTTCTTC. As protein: CASSPGDRGLRNEQFF.